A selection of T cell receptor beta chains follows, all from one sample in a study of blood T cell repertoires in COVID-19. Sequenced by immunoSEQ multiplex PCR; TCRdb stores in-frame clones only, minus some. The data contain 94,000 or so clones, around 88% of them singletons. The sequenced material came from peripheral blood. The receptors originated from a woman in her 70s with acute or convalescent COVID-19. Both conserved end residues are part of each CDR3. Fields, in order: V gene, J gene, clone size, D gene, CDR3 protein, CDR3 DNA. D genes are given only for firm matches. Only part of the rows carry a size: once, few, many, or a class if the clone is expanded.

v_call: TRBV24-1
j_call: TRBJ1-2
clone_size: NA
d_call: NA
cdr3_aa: CATSLAGYGYTF
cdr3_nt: TGTGCCACCAGTCTCGCGGGGTATGGCTACACCTTC

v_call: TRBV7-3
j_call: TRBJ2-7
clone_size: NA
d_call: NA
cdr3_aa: CASSLSLGPSYEQYF
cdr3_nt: TGTGCCAGCAGCTTAAGTCTAGGCCCCTCCTACGAGCAGTACTTC

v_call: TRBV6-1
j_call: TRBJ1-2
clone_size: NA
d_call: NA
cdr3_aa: CASSETAGIGYTF
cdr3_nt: TGTGCCAGCAGTGAAACGGCGGGGATCGGCTACACCTTC

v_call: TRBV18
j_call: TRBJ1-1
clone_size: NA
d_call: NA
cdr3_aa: CASSPRVDTNTEAFF
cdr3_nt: TGTGCCAGCTCACCTCGCGTCGACACCAACACTGAAGCTTTCTTT

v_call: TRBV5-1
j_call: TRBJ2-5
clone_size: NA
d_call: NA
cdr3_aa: CASSLGGTNRKETQYF
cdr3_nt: TGCGCCAGCAGCTTGGGCGGGACCAACCGTAAAGAGACCCAGTACTTC

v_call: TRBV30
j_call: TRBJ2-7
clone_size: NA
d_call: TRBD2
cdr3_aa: CAWGKPGGSYEQYF
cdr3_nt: TGTGCCTGGGGCAAGCCGGGGGGGTCTTACGAGCAGTACTTC

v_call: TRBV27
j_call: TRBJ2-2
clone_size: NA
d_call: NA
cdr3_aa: CASSEGQYTGELFF
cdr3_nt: TGTGCCAGCAGTGAAGGACAGTACACCGGGGAGCTGTTTTTT

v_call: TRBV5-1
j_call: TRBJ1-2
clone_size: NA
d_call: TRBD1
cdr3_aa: CASSLAWGTALAF
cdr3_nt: TGCGCCAGCAGCTTGGCCTGGGGGACAGCCCTAGCCTTC

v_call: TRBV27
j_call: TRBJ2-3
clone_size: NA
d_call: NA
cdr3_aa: CASSPGTDTQYF
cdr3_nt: TGTGCCAGCAGTCCAGGGACAGATACGCAGTATTTT

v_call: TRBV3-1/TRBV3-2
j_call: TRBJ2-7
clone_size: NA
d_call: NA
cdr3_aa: CASTGGGSYEQYF
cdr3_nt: TGTGCCAGCACGGGGGGCGGGTCCTACGAGCAGTACTTC

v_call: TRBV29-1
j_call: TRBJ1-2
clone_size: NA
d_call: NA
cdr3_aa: CSVGSEQGYGYTF
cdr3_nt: TGCAGCGTTGGGTCTGAACAGGGATATGGCTACACCTTC

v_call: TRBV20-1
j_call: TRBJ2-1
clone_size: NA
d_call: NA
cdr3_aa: CSASASFF
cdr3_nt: TGCAGTGCTAGTGCTTCGTTCTTC

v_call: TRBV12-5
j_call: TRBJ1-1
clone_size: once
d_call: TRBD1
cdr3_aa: CASGLVQSSSDRGSGTEAFF
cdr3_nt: TGTGCTAGTGGTTTGGTACAATCTTCATCAGACAGGGGAAGTGGCACTGAAGCTTTCTTT

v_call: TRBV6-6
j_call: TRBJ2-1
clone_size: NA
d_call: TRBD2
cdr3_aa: CASTPIAGTYNEQFF
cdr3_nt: TGTGCCAGCACCCCAATAGCGGGTACCTACAATGAGCAGTTCTTC

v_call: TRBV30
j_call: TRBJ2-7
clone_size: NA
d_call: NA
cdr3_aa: CAWGGSGFEQYF
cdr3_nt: TGTGCCTGGGGGGGCTCGGGGTTCGAGCAGTACTTC

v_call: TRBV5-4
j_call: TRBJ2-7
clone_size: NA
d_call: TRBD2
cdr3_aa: CASSLGTSGRRYEQYF
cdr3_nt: TGTGCCAGCAGCTTAGGGACTAGCGGAAGGCGCTACGAGCAGTACTTC

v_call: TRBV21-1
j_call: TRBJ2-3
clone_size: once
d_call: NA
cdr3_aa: CASSSVDRPRGDTQYF
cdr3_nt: TGTGCCAGCAGCAGTGTGGACAGGCCTCGGGGAGATACGCAGTATTTT

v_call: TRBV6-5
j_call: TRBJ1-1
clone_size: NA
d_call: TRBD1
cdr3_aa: CASSLDRGRTEAFF
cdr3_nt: TGTGCCAGCAGCTTAGACAGGGGTAGGACTGAAGCTTTCTTT

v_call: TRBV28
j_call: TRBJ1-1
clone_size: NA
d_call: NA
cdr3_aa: CASSLPGTIGLNTEAFF
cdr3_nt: TGTGCCAGCAGCCTGCCGGGGACAATCGGGCTGAACACTGAAGCTTTCTTT

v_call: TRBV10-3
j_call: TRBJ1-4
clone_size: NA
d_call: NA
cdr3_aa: CAISESAAGRREKLFF
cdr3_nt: TGTGCCATCAGTGAGTCAGCGGCAGGGAGGCGAGAAAAACTGTTTTTT

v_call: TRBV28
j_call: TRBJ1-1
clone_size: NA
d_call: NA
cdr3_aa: CASSLNPRDIFLRTEAFF
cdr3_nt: TGTGCCAGCAGTTTAAACCCACGGGACATATTTCTCCGCACTGAAGCTTTCTTT

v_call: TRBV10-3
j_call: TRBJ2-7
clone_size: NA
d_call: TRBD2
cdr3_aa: CAISDATSRTDEQYF
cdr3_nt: TGTGCCATCAGTGACGCGACTAGCAGGACCGACGAGCAGTACTTC

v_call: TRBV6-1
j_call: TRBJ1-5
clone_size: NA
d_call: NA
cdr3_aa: CASSEAPSPQHF
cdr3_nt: TGTGCCAGCAGTGAAGCCCCTTCGCCCCAGCATTTT

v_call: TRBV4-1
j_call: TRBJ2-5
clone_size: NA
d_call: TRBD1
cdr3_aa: CASSRYRGETQYF
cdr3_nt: TGCGCCAGCAGCCGATACAGGGGAGAGACCCAGTACTTC

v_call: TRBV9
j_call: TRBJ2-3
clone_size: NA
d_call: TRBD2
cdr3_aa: CASSAGGGGSDTQYF
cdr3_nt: TGTGCCAGCAGCGCCGGCGGGGGAGGGTCAGATACGCAGTATTTT

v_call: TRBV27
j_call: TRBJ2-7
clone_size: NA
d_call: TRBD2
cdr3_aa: CASSSPQRGFYEQYF
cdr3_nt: TGTGCCAGCAGTTCCCCCCAGCGGGGGTTCTACGAGCAGTACTTC

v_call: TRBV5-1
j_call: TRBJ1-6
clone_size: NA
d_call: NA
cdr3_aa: CASRLTGDNSPLHF
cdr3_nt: TGCGCCAGCAGGTTGACAGGTGATAATTCACCCCTCCACTTT

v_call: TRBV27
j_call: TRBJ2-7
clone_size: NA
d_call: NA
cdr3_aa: CASSLTSVYEQYF
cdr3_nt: TGTGCCAGCAGTCTTACTAGTGTCTACGAGCAGTACTTC

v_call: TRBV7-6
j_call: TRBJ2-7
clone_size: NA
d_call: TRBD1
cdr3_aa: CASSITGTGYYEQYF
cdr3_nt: TGTGCCAGCAGCATAACCGGGACAGGATACTACGAGCAGTACTTC

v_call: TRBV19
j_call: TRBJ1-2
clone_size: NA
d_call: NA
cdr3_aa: CASSIGHRNYGYTF
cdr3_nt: TGTGCCAGTAGTATTGGACACAGAAACTATGGCTACACCTTC

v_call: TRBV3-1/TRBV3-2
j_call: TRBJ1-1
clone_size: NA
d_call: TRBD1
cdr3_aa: CASRETGDNTEAFF
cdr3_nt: TGTGCCAGCAGAGAGACAGGGGATAACACTGAAGCTTTCTTT

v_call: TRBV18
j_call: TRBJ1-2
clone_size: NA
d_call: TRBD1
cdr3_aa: CASSPGTGSSNYGYTF
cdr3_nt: TGTGCCAGCTCTCCCGGGACAGGGAGTTCTAACTATGGCTACACCTTC